A selection of T cell receptor beta chains follows, all from one sample in a study of T cells in Graves' hyperthyroidism and ophthalmopathy. TCRdb fed the multiplex PCR reads into MiXCR, producing one record per CDR3 protein. The sample records roughly 30,000 distinct CDR3 sequences, roughly 45% being singletons. Material: blood. The receptors shown here come from a woman in her twenties or thirties with Graves' hyperthyroidism. Both conserved end residues are part of each CDR3. D genes are given only for firm matches. The size of a clone is reported for some rows only, either as once, few or many, or as a class for expanded clones.

TRBV20-1	TRBD2	.	TRBJ2-5	TGCAGTGCCCCCAGGACTAGCGGGAGGGCCTGGGAGACCCAGTACTTC	CSAPRTSGRAWETQYF
TRBV20-1	.	.	TRBJ2-5	TGCAGTGCTAGAGATACCCAGTACTTC	CSARDTQYF
TRBV7-3	.	.	TRBJ1-6	TGTGCCAGCAGCTTGGGGACCTATAATTCACCCCTCCACTTT	CASSLGTYNSPLHF
TRBV6-5	.	many	TRBJ2-7	TGTGCCAGCAGTTACGACCGCTACGAGCAGTACTTC	CASSYDRYEQYF
TRBV19	.	medium-sized	TRBJ2-1	TGTGCCAGTAGTAATCCTTTGGGTGAGCAGTTCTTC	CASSNPLGEQFF
TRBV20-1	.	many	TRBJ1-4	TGCAGTGCCCTGACGGCAACTAATGAAAAACTGTTTTTT	CSALTATNEKLFF
TRBV20-1	.	medium-sized	TRBJ2-7	TGCAGTGCTAGACGTTTGACAGCCGAGCAGTACTTC	CSARRLTAEQYF
TRBV5-1	TRBD1	many	TRBJ2-3	TGCGCCAGCAGCTTGATGGGACAGGGCACAGATACGCAGTATTTT	CASSLMGQGTDTQYF
TRBV6-6	.	.	TRBJ2-7	TGTGCCAGCAGTTACTTCTACGAGCAATACTTC	CASSYFYEQYF
TRBV4-1	TRBD2	.	TRBJ2-7	TGCGCCAGCAGCCCGGGACTAGCGGGATTCAACGAGCAGTACTTC	CASSPGLAGFNEQYF
TRBV10-2	.	medium-sized	TRBJ2-7	TGCGCCAGCAGTGGGACTATCTCCGAGCAGTACTTC	CASSGTISEQYF
TRBV10-3	.	few	TRBJ1-2	TGTGCCATCAGTGAGTCATCGTTCAACTATGGCTACACCTTC	CAISESSFNYGYTF
TRBV28	TRBD2	few	TRBJ2-2	TGTGCCAGCAGTTCCCTCGGACTAGCGGGCGTCGGCGGGGAGCTGTTTTTT	CASSSLGLAGVGGELFF
TRBV29-1	.	.	TRBJ1-1	TGCAGCCCTTTTGGGGTCGGGGACACTGAAGCTTTCTTT	CSPFGVGDTEAFF
TRBV6-5	.	many	TRBJ1-4	TGTGCCAGCAGCGCCGGGAACAATGAAAAACTGTTTTTT	CASSAGNNEKLFF
TRBV7-9	.	many	TRBJ1-3	TGTGCCAGCAGCCTCATGATTACAGTATCTGGAAACACCATATATTTT	CASSLMITVSGNTIYF
TRBV7-9	.	.	TRBJ2-3	TGTGCCAGCAGTTTCCCCGGTTTTACGCAGTATTTT	CASSFPGFTQYF
TRBV11-3	TRBD2	.	TRBJ2-2	TGTGCCAGCGCGGGAGGGACCGGGGAGCTGTTTTTT	CASAGGTGELFF
TRBV29-1	TRBD1	.	TRBJ2-1	TGCAGCAGGACAGGGTCCAATGAGCAGTTCTTC	CSRTGSNEQFF
TRBV19	.	once	TRBJ1-4	TGTGCCAGTTTTGGGCGGACCGCAACTAATGAAAAACTGTTTTTT	CASFGRTATNEKLFF
TRBV5-1	.	many	TRBJ2-3	TGCGCCAGCAGCTTGGGGGGAGGATCGGCAGATACGCAGTATTTT	CASSLGGGSADTQYF
TRBV20-1	.	.	TRBJ2-1	TGCAGTGCTAGAGATCGTGAGCAGTTCTTC	CSARDREQFF
TRBV5-6	.	.	TRBJ1-1	TGTGCCAGCAGCTTGGCCCGGGTAGTTGGAGCTTTCTTC	CASSLARVVGAFF
TRBV20-1	TRBD2	few	TRBJ2-1	TGCAGTGCCCTAGGACTAGCGGGGGGCAATGAGCAGTTCTTC	CSALGLAGGNEQFF
TRBV5-4	.	many	TRBJ1-1	TGTGCCAGCAGCTTGCGTAGGGTAAGGTACGGCACTGAAGCTTTCTTT	CASSLRRVRYGTEAFF
TRBV20-1	.	.	TRBJ1-3	TGCAGTGCTCGACCTGACACTGCTGGAAACACCATATATTTT	CSARPDTAGNTIYF
TRBV7-3	.	.	TRBJ1-5	TGTGCCAGCAGCCCAGGTTGGAAGAATCAGCCCCAGCATTTT	CASSPGWKNQPQHF
TRBV20-1	TRBD1	.	TRBJ1-1	TGCAGTGCTAGGTCAGGGGGCCCGTTGAACACTGAAGCTTTCTTT	CSARSGGPLNTEAFF
TRBV10-1	.	.	TRBJ2-3	TGCGCCAGCAGTGAGGAGGGTCAAGATACGCAGTATTTT	CASSEEGQDTQYF
TRBV24-1	TRBD1	.	TRBJ2-6	TGTGCCACCAGTGATTCGGGACAGATTGAAGCTGGGGCCAACGTCCTGACTTTC	CATSDSGQIEAGANVLTF
TRBV9	.	many	TRBJ1-3	TGTGCCAGCAGCGTAGATGGGGCGAGCTACTCTGGAAACACCATATATTTT	CASSVDGASYSGNTIYF
TRBV7-3	.	.	TRBJ2-6	.	CASSRQGGLEAFFGANVLTF
TRBV15	.	.	TRBJ2-6	.	CATSIYLCSVTVSGANVLTF
TRBV5-4	.	many	TRBJ1-2	TGTGCCAGCAGCTTGGGGGGGTCAGGGACGAACTATGGCTACACCTTC	CASSLGGSGTNYGYTF
TRBV2	.	medium-sized	TRBJ2-1	TGTGCCAGCAGGGTTGGACTCAACAATGAGCAGTTCTTC	CASRVGLNNEQFF
TRBV15	.	medium-sized	TRBJ2-1	TGTGCCACCAGCAGAGATAGAGTCGATGAGCAGTTCTTC	CATSRDRVDEQFF
TRBV6-6	.	many	TRBJ1-4	TGTGCCAGCAGTTCTCCAGGGGAGGCTAATGAAAAACTGTTTTTT	CASSSPGEANEKLFF
TRBV20-1	TRBD2	.	TRBJ2-1	TGCAGTGCTAGAGATGTTTCACTAGCGGGTGGCGGCTCCTACAATGAGCAGTTCTTC	CSARDVSLAGGGSYNEQFF
TRBV15	TRBD2	many	TRBJ2-6	TGTGCCACCAGCAGAGATCCGGGACTAGCGGGAGACTACTCTGGGGCCAACGTCCTGACTTTC	CATSRDPGLAGDYSGANVLTF
TRBV12-3/TRBV12-4	.	many	TRBJ1-5	TGTGCCAGCAGTTTATCGGTAAATCAGCCCCAGCATTTT	CASSLSVNQPQHF
TRBV7-9	.	many	TRBJ1-1	TGTGCCAGCAGCTTAGGCGACAGGATGAACACTGAAGCTTTCTTT	CASSLGDRMNTEAFF
TRBV20-1	.	.	TRBJ1-1	TGCAGTGCTTCAACAGGGGAAGCTTTCTTT	CSASTGEAFF
TRBV12-3/TRBV12-4	TRBD2	.	TRBJ2-5	TGTGCCAGCAGCATTGGACTTGGGGGGGTCCAAGAGACCCAGTACTTC	CASSIGLGGVQETQYF
TRBV6-2/TRBV6-3	TRBD2	.	TRBJ2-1	TGTGCCAGCAGGGGCGGGACTAGGGGAAATGAGCAGTTCTTC	CASRGGTRGNEQFF
TRBV7-7	.	.	TRBJ1-1	TGTGCTAGCAGCCCCCCCGGGGCGCGGGACACTGAAGCTTTCTTT	CASSPPGARDTEAFF
TRBV3-1	TRBD2	many	TRBJ2-7	TGTGCCAGCAGCGGACTAGCGGGGCCTCACGAGCAGTACTTC	CASSGLAGPHEQYF
TRBV5-1	.	.	TRBJ1-1	TGCGCCAGTCACAGGGCCCAGAACACTGGAGCTCTCTTT	CASHRAQNTGALF
TRBV10-3	.	medium-sized	TRBJ2-2	TGTGCCATCGAGGAGAGCCCAAACACCGGGGAGCTGTTTTTT	CAIEESPNTGELFF
TRBV6-6	TRBD2	many	TRBJ2-2	TGTGCCAGCAAGACTAGCCCGAACACCGGGGAGCTGTTTTTT	CASKTSPNTGELFF
TRBV13	.	few	TRBJ2-7	TGTGCCAGCAGCTTAGGTGGACGGGAGCAGTACTTC	CASSLGGREQYF
TRBV4-1	TRBD1	many	TRBJ2-5	TGCGCCAGCAGACTAGGACAGGGGGCTTGGGAGACCCAGTACTTC	CASRLGQGAWETQYF
TRBV6-6	.	many	TRBJ2-5	TGTGCCAGCAGTACTAGTCTGGAGGAGACCCAGTACTTC	CASSTSLEETQYF
TRBV20-1	.	.	TRBJ1-2	TGCAGTGCTAGTACTCCGGGCGGCTACACCTTC	CSASTPGGYTF
TRBV10-3	.	medium-sized	TRBJ2-5	TGTGCCATCAGCAACCCCGGTCGGGGCGAACAAGAGACCCAGTACTTC	CAISNPGRGEQETQYF
TRBV2	.	.	TRBJ2-7	TGTGCCAGCAGTGATAGTTCAGGGATTTTCTGGGAGCAGTACTTC	CASSDSSGIFWEQYF